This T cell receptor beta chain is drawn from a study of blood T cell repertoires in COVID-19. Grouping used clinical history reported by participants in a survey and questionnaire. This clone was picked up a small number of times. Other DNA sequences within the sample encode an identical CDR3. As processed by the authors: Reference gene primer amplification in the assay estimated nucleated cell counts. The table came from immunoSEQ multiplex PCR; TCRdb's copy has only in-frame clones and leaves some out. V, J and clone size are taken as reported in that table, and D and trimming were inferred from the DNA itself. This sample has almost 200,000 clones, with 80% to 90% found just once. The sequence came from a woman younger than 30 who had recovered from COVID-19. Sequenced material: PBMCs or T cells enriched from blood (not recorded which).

The CDR3 loop is CASSVGGGQPQHF. CDR3 in DNA: TGTGCCAGCAGCGTAGGGGGGGGTCAGCCCCAGCATTTT. This chain links TRBV9 with TRBJ1-5; TRBD1 is a possible D gene (5 bases). Trimming took off 0 bases at V and 6 bases at J, with 7 bases between the two ends. This CDR3 has 13 amino acids. CDR1 SGDLS and CDR2 YYNGEE come from the germline V gene.